One T cell receptor (beta chain) is described in this entry. Its recognized antigen is unknown. No base-level quality is on record; no much larger clone is a single base apart. CD8 naive samples were obtained by positive selection for CCR7 among CD45RO-negative cells, yielding a CD45RA+CCR7+ population from which TemRA cells were excluded. The donors were healthy, HIV-negative adults with no recently reported acute infections or vaccinations. Only Caucasian adults living in Nashville, Tennessee, USA were represented among the donors. Blood was obtained by leukapheresis, after which PBMCs were separated by Ficoll-Histopaque density gradient centrifugation and cryopreserved in liquid nitrogen vapor phase. Analytical flow cytometry was used to check the purity and quantity of every magnetically sorted T cell population. Each sorted fraction had its genomic DNA isolated and then quantified by UV absorbance on a Nanodrop 2000c.

Looking up the germline V gene (reference sequence) yields CDR1 SEHNR and CDR2 FQNEAQ. The CDR3 measures 16 amino acids from cysteine to phenylalanine. Solely the CDR3 DNA is kept, with 48 bases framed from the first base. A distance of 19 bases separates the germline ends of V and J, which lose 7 bases and 3 bases respectively. TCR CDR3 regions were amplified from genomic DNA by multiplex PCR using the deep immunoSEQ assay. For each cell subset, the extracted genomic DNA was distributed evenly across all wells of several immunoSEQ 96-well plates, and each plate served as one replicate. For sorted subsets, around 200 ng genomic DNA, equal to tens of thousands of T cell genomes, was loaded into each replicate PCR. Purified libraries were quantified with a Qubit 3.0 fluorometer, sized on a Bioanalyzer 2100, and re-quantified with the KAPA Library Quantification kit. Each immunoSEQ 96-well plate was sequenced on its own single-read 150-cycle Illumina NextSeq 550 flow cell. As for the authors' bioinformatics: Because the immunoSEQ output held only junctional sequences and lacked quality scores, the filtering could not match the filtering applied to full-length reads. To assign V/J genes and CDR3, sequences were annotated against IMGT germline references using PyIR, a Python wrapper for IgBLAST v1.9. Reads were filtered out if the reads had weak V/J assignments (E-value above 1e-6), no CDR3, stop codons, out-of-frame junctions, or ambiguous translated residues. V3J clonotypes were defined by identical inferred V gene, J gene, and CDR3 amino acid sequence. The percentage overlap between two repertoires was calculated by dividing the number of shared unique clonotypes by the size of the smaller repertoire. Richness of each repertoire was evaluated using RTK rarefaction, the Chao1 estimator, and Recon v2.1 estimates of unobserved clonotypes. Generation probabilities for all TCRbeta clonotypes obtained by the gDNA method from a handful of donors were computed using OLGA. The clones in this table, taken by TCRdb from immuneACCESS, are in-frame only. Not every clone is retained; where verified, under half of the shortfall comes from an unresolved V gene, and the cause of the rest is unknown. V, J and clone size reflect that table, while D and trimming were determined from the DNA. This sample gives about 580,000 clones in total; about 98% of them show up just once. The top ten clones comprise 0.3% of the sample.

These data are taken from a study of shared clonotypes between healthy human individuals (TCRdb year 2020). For the wider study: Two women and a few men aged 18 to 49 years were included in the cohort. Per donor, three plates each were used for CD4 naive and CD4 memory, two for CD8 naive, and one for CD8 memory. To estimate repertoire size and how much clonotype sharing occurs between individuals, the study deeply sequenced the blood TCR repertoires of several healthy adults. To increase sequencing depth and limit assay-specific biases, TCR repertoire library preparation and sequencing were carried out by different laboratories using diverse techniques. Per donor, leukapheresis produced somewhere between about 0.85 and 8.9 billion PBMCs. Study-level results and caveats: Across a handful of donors, about 4.5% of naive CD4, 3.5% of naive CD8, 2% to 2.5% of memory CD4, and around 0.4% of memory CD8 clonotypes were shared. Compared with non-shared clonotypes, clonotypes shared by all four sorted-subset donors had higher generation probabilities. Naive subsets generally had larger estimated clonotype richness than memory subsets did. Only blood was sampled, and tissue TCR repertoires likely differ from those in blood. Pairwise subsampling led to the expectation that sequencing depth would affect the degree of clonotype sharing among donors. Incomplete sequencing was indicated by rarefaction of sorted-subset datasets, despite the large sequencing depth. Because the study included only a small number of donors, the genetic and exposure-history diversity represented was limited.

This receptor chain uses TRBV7-9 and TRBJ2-1, with TRBD2 perhaps the D gene, on 5 matching bases. The sequence derives from a man younger than 45 in good health. Sequencing input: naive CD8+ T cells sorted from blood. The meaning of the sample's cell subset or site label: CD45RA+CCR7+. The DNA sequence is TGTGCCAGCACAGACGTGGGCGGGTCGATCTACAATGAGCAGTTCTTC. Its translation is CASTDVGGSIYNEQFF.